What follows is one T cell receptor beta chain and its context. The data were obtained in a study of shared clonotypes between healthy human individuals. TCRdb's copy holds only in-frame clones and misses some; the assay was immunoSEQ multiplex PCR. The sample lists roughly 1 million clones, about 75% occurring once. The TCR sequence derives from a man aged 18 to 30 in good health. The sample consisted of memory CD4+ T cells sorted from blood. Subset meaning: CD45RA-negative fraction.

CDR3 nucleotides: TGTGCCAGCTCACCGAGGCTGGCAGAGTTTTCCTACGAGCAGTACTTC. The encoded protein is CASSPRLAEFSYEQYF. The rearrangement joins TRBV18 to TRBJ2-7; D unclear. Deletions cut 3 bases from V and 1 base from J, with 16 bases between. The CDR3 consists of 16 residues. The germline gives CDR1 KGHSH, CDR2 LQKENI.